This T cell receptor beta chain was recorded in a study of blood T cell repertoires in COVID-19 (dated by TCRdb to 2020 to 2022). About the full investigation: Samples covering the acute and convalescent phases of COVID-19 were provided by collaborators in the United States, Italy and Spain. The repertoires were released in a freely available public database meant as a resource for research on the immune response to SARS-CoV-2. The dataset comprised deeply sampled blood TCRbeta repertoires from subjects exposed to, actively infected with, or recovered from COVID-19. Where available, HLA class I and class II types were taken from metadata supplied by the sample provider and were not determined by assay-based typing. Samples were obtained from the ongoing ImmuneRACE study (first 160 participants) and from about 1,300 subjects provided by 6 global collaborators. The prospective study material was composed of cDNA or gDNA derived from T cells, B-cell-depleted T cells, or PBMCs. Sample metadata almost always included a de-identified subject ID, COVID-19 status, age in years and sex. The paper's findings and limits, for the study overall: How much clinical and demographic metadata was included differed by source and by participant, and the metadata was provided uncurated.

Reading from cysteine to phenylalanine, the CDR3 counts 13 amino acids. Only the CDR3 DNA stays, 39 bases, in frame from base 1. CDR1 is given as SGHTA and CDR2 as FQGTGA, both from the germline V gene. V loses 5 bases, J loses 4 bases, and the germline ends lie 11 bases apart. On this clone itself: Its target antigen remains unknown. No quality values exist for individual bases; no much larger clone is one base distant.

The immunoSEQ Assay, a bias-controlled multiplex PCR, was used to amplify TCRbeta CDR3 regions from genomic DNA. As for the authors' bioinformatics: Within the assay, amplification of reference gene primers was used to estimate how many nucleated cells each sample contained. To quantify the absolute abundance of each unique TCRbeta CDR3 rearrangement, sequence reads were collapsed and filtered. For each sample, productive Simpson clonality was calculated as the square root of Simpson's diversity index over productive rearrangements. TCRdb's version of the immuneACCESS table is confined to in-frame rearrangements and falls short of the full clone set. An unresolved V gene accounts for under half of the shortfall where checked; the remainder is of unknown origin. D and trimming come from the DNA, and the V and J calls and clone size come from that table. The sample table contains roughly 360,000 clones; only one count was recorded for about four fifths of them. The top ten constitute about 5.4% of the sample.

In the prospective study, participants were 18 to 89 years old, resided in around 25 geographic areas of the United States, and were enrolled through a virtual design. In the prospective study, participants were assigned to cohorts based on the clinical history participants reported in a screening survey and a study questionnaire. ImmuneRACE Cohort 3 recovered participants were defined by two consecutive negative NP/OP PCR tests, healthcare professional clearance, or symptom resolution. Each participant in the prospective study had whole blood, serum and a nasopharyngeal or oropharyngeal swab collected by mobile phlebotomists. Additional blood draws and questionnaires over an approximately 2-month period could optionally be provided by prospective study participants. Prospective study blood samples were shipped either frozen or at room temperature before DNA extraction.

Sequenced: PBMCs or T cells enriched from blood (not recorded which). This chain joins TRBV7-3 to TRBJ1-1, and the D gene may be TRBD1, 5 bases matching. This clonotype was sampled from a woman in her forties or fifties who had recovered from COVID-19. DNA sequence: TGTGCCAGCAGCCAAGGGGTAGTCACTGAAGCTTTCTTT. This encodes CASSQGVVTEAFF.